This T cell receptor beta chain derives from a study of control samples from healthy donors and cancer patients. The data were produced by immunoSEQ multiplex PCR, yet TCRdb's version contains in-frame clones alone and is incomplete. Of some 130,000 clones in the sample, about 95% were seen once. The CDR3 runs 16 residues. V lost 2 bases to trimming and J lost 16 bases; unmatched junction nucleotides: 17. CDR1 is SGHTA, CDR2 FQGTGA, per germline. The chain combines TRBV7-3 with TRBJ2-1, with 10 bases lining up with TRBD2. This clonotype originated in a man younger than 45 in good health. The material sequenced was blood. CDR3 loop: CASSLVPFSGGGVLFF. DNA for the CDR3: TGTGCCAGCAGCTTAGTCCCCTTCAGCGGGGGGGGCGTTTTATTCTTC.